This T cell receptor (beta chain) is drawn from a study of blood T cell repertoires in COVID-19. Across the whole study: Acute and convalescent COVID-19 samples came from the United States, Italy and Spain. T cells, B-cell-depleted T cells, or PBMCs provided the cDNA or gDNA that served as material.

The authors' processing: Using reference gene primer amplification, nucleated cell counts were estimated. Profiled with immunoSEQ multiplex PCR; TCRdb holds only in-frame clones, not every one. D and trimming come from the DNA, and the V and J calls and clone size come from that table. The sample records fewer than 250,000 clones, roughly four fifths being singletons. Germline V gives CDR1 GTSNPN, CDR2 SVGIG (reference sequence). The CDR3 spans 14 residues. Trimming left V 2 bases short and J 1 base short, with 11 bases between. This clone was seen more than once but under ten times. The chain has TRBV30 and TRBJ1-1, with D perhaps matching TRBD1 (5 bases). This receptor was taken from a woman in her 70s with acute or convalescent COVID-19. Material: peripheral blood. The CDR3 region has the DNA TGTGCCTGGAGTCCCGGGGGGTGGAACACTGAAGCTTTCTTT. Its protein product is CAWSPGGWNTEAFF.